These 10 T cell receptor beta chains originate from one sample sequenced in a study of blood T cells in healthy people across ages (dated by TCRdb to about 2015). To prepare the library, 5' RACE was applied. TCRdb shows the sequencer as Illumina HiSeq 2500. A second PCR of about 7 to 12 cycles was run with a J-beta primer mix and a sample-barcoded 5' primer. In-frame beta chains were kept once TCRdb had trimmed the public reads at Q25 with fastp and called clones with MiXCR. Each CDR3 protein appears once, grouped with its most common genes and DNA. The sample records about 1.5 million distinct CDR3 sequences, approximately 42% of which are singletons. The biggest ten clones account for 4% of the sample. Sample: blood. The receptors were sampled from a woman aged 18-29 years in good health.

V usage is TRBV4-2 and J usage is TRBJ1-6, with D perhaps TRBD1 (5 bases). V lost 1 base to trimming and J lost 4 bases, with 8 bases between them. The germline V gene has CDR1 LGHNA and CDR2 YNFKEQ. This CDR3 spans 15 amino acids. The CDR3 sequence is CASSQGTTYNSPLHF. CDR3 DNA sequence: TGTGCCAGCAGCCAAGGGACAACTTATAATTCACCCCTCCACTTT.

V is TRBV11-2 and J is TRBJ2-2; 7 bases align to TRBD1. V lost 7 bases and J lost 4; bases outside the gene matches: 12. The CDR3 length is 16 residues. CDR1 and CDR2 from the germline V gene are SGHAT and FQNNGV. CDR3 DNA: TGTGCCAGCACCACAAGAGGGACAGCCATCACCGGGGAGCTGTTTTTT. Amino acids: CASTTRGTAITGELFF.

This clonotype occurred many times. This rearrangement joins TRBV14 to TRBJ2-7, with TRBD2 matching over 7 bases. The CDR3 runs to 14 residues. V dropped 4 bases and J dropped 2; count of bases not matched to a gene: 5. Germline CDR1 is SGHDN and CDR2 is FVKESK. CDR3 bases: TGTGCCAGCAGCCTGGGGAGGGGAGCCTACGAGCAGTACTTC. Translated, it gives CASSLGRGAYEQYF.

The chain recombines TRBV9 with TRBJ2-1; D is unclear. Germline lookup yields CDR1 SGDLS and CDR2 YYNGEE. Trimming shortened V by 0 bases and J by 0 bases, and 16 bases separated the two germline ends. This CDR3 spans 18 amino acids. CDR3 nucleotides: TGTGCCAGCAGCGTAGCCGGTAACGACCAGGACTCCTACAATGAGCAGTTCTTC. Its protein product is CASSVAGNDQDSYNEQFF.

This clonotype was counted a few times. This rearrangement joins TRBV7-2 to TRBJ1-6; perhaps TRBD1 as D (5 bases). The germline V and J ends were trimmed by 4 bases and 0 bases, with 10 bases remaining between them. CDR3 length: 16 amino acids. CDR1 is SGHTA and CDR2 is FQGNSA in the germline V gene. In DNA form, the CDR3 reads TGTGCCAGCAGCTCGCGGACAAGCTCCTATAATTCACCCCTCCACTTT. Protein: CASSSRTSSYNSPLHF. The full variable domain, rest sourced from reference TRBV7-2 and TRBJ1-6, is GAGVSQSPSNKVTEKGKDVELRCDPISGHTALYWYRQSLGQGLEFLIYFQGNSAPDKSGLPSDRFSAERTGGSVSTLTIQRTQQEDSAVYLCASSSRTSSYNSPLHFGNGTRLTVT.

This clonotype was counted a few times. V and J are TRBV20-1 and TRBJ2-7, with TRBD2 matching 8 bases. V was pared by 0 bases and J by 2 bases, with 9 bases of the junction left unmatched. Germline CDR1 is DFQATT and CDR2 is SNEGSKA (reference sequence). The CDR3 loop spans 16 amino acids. The CDR3 DNA sequence: TGCAGTGCTAGAGATGCGGCTAGCGGGCTTACCTACGAGCAGTACTTC. This gives the protein CSARDAASGLTYEQYF.

In the case of this clonotype: Germline is not matched at one junction end, which may reflect a read error. This chain links TRBV14 with TRBJ2-1, with D uncertain. The CDR3 is 15 amino acids. Germline CDR1 and CDR2: SGHDN and FVKESK. The CDR3, as DNA: TGTGTCAGCAGCCTCGGCAACGCCGTCTACAATGAGCAGTTCTTC. Translation gives CVSSLGNAVYNEQFF.

Note on this clonotype: Compared with germline, one end of the junction differs, possibly owing to a read error. The J gene is TRBJ2-3, the V gene TRBV6-2 or TRBV6-3; the D call may be TRBD1 or TRBD2 (6 bases each). CDR1 and CDR2 (germline): MNHEY, SVGEGT. The CDR3 totals 15 residues. CDR3 amino acids: CAGSYSGGLADTQYF. CDR3 DNA: TGTGCCGGCAGTTACTCCGGGGGCCTCGCAGATACGCAGTATTTT.

The V and J genes are TRBV12-3 or TRBV12-4 and TRBJ2-3; 7 bases map to TRBD1. V lost 6 bases and J lost 7; bases outside the gene matches: 7. The CDR3 consists of 13 residues. The chain's CDR3 is CASRLGQAHTQYF. The CDR3 DNA reads TGTGCCAGCAGGCTTGGACAGGCTCATACGCAGTATTTT.

This chain joins TRBV12-5 and TRBJ1-1, with D possibly being TRBD1 (5 bases). V was pared by 5 bases and J by 2 bases, with 15 bases between. The CDR3 has 15 amino acids. Germline V gene data show CDR1 as LGHNT and CDR2 as FRNRAP. The CDR3 reads CASGAPGILNTEAFF. CDR3 DNA sequence: TGTGCTAGTGGTGCCCCAGGGATCTTAAACACTGAAGCTTTCTTT.